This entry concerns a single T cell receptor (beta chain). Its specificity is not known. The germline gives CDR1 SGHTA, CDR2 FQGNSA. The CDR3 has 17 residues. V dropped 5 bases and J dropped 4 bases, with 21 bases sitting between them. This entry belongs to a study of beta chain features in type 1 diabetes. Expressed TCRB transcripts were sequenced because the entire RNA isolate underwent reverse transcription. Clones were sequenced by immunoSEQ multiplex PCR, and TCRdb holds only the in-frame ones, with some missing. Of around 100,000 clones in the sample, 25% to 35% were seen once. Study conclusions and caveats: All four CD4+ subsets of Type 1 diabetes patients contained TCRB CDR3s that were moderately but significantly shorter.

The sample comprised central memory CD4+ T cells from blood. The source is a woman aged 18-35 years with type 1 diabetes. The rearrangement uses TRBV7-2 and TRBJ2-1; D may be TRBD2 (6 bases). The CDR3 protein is CASSPMGGTGPYNEQFF. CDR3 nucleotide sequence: TGTGCCAGCAGCCCCATGGGCGGGACTGGGCCTTACAATGAGCAGTTCTTC.